The rows below give T cell receptor beta chains drawn from one sample of a study of response to subunit inactivated influenza vaccine. TCRdb re-called the RT-PCR reads with MiXCR, one entry per CDR3 protein. The sample has under 200,000 distinct CDR3 sequences, approximately 12% seen once. The source material was CD8+ T cells sorted from PBMCs, sampled roughly 24 months after vaccination. The origin of the receptors is a man aged 50 to 69 who received an inactivated influenza vaccine. Each CDR3 is given with its conserved first and last residue. The order of the fields is J gene, clone size, V gene, D gene, CDR3 protein, CDR3 DNA. The D gene is left open where the match is weak. Size values are once, few and many counts, or a class for expanded clones, and some rows have none.

j_gene: TRBJ2-1; abundance: few; v_gene: TRBV4-1; d_gene: TRBD2; CDR3aa: CASSQDYAPKKAGGFHNEQFF; CDR3nt: TGCGCCAGCAGCCAAGATTATGCGCCGAAAAAAGCGGGGGGGTTTCACAATGAGCAGTTCTTC
j_gene: TRBJ2-2; abundance: .; v_gene: TRBV6-1; d_gene: .; CDR3aa: CASRWNTGELFF; CDR3nt: TGTGCCAGCAGGTGGAACACCGGGGAGCTGTTTTTT
j_gene: TRBJ2-1; abundance: .; v_gene: TRBV7-2; d_gene: .; CDR3aa: CASSSNEQFF; CDR3nt: TGTGCCAGCAGCTCTAATGAGCAGTTCTTC
j_gene: TRBJ1-2; abundance: .; v_gene: TRBV29-1; d_gene: .; CDR3aa: CSAPRGGGYTF; CDR3nt: TGCAGCGCCCCACGGGGAGGCGGCTACACCTTC
j_gene: TRBJ1-2; abundance: few; v_gene: TRBV20-1; d_gene: TRBD1; CDR3aa: CSARWDRGYGYTF; CDR3nt: TGCAGTGCTAGATGGGACAGGGGCTATGGCTACACCTTC
j_gene: TRBJ1-4; abundance: many; v_gene: TRBV6-5; d_gene: .; CDR3aa: CASSYSATATNEKLFF; CDR3nt: TGTGCCAGCAGTTACTCGGCAACAGCAACTAATGAAAAACTGTTTTTT
j_gene: TRBJ2-7; abundance: .; v_gene: TRBV24-1; d_gene: .; CDR3aa: CVTSDKQGLGEQYF; CDR3nt: TGTGTCACCAGTGATAAGCAGGGACTGGGCGAGCAGTACTTC
j_gene: TRBJ1-2; abundance: many; v_gene: TRBV3-1; d_gene: TRBD1; CDR3aa: CASSQGTGGYGYTF; CDR3nt: TGTGCCAGCAGCCAGGGGACAGGTGGATATGGCTACACCTTC
j_gene: TRBJ2-1; abundance: .; v_gene: TRBV15; d_gene: .; CDR3aa: CATSSLRGVSYNEQFF; CDR3nt: TGTGCCACCAGTTCCTTGCGGGGAGTCTCCTACAATGAGCAGTTCTTC
j_gene: TRBJ2-1; abundance: few; v_gene: TRBV3-1; d_gene: .; CDR3aa: CASSQTGYYNEQFF; CDR3nt: TGTGCCAGCAGCCAAACGGGGTACTACAATGAGCAGTTCTTC
j_gene: TRBJ2-1; abundance: .; v_gene: TRBV4-3; d_gene: .; CDR3aa: CASSPSGAPYNEQFF; CDR3nt: TGCGCCAGCAGCCCCTCAGGGGCTCCCTACAATGAGCAGTTCTTC
j_gene: TRBJ1-2; abundance: .; v_gene: TRBV7-2; d_gene: .; CDR3aa: CASSLVWTVSNYGYTF; CDR3nt: TGTGCCAGCAGCCTAGTTTGGACGGTCTCGAACTATGGCTACACCTTC
j_gene: TRBJ2-7; abundance: few; v_gene: TRBV14; d_gene: .; CDR3aa: CASSQGARAGYEQYF; CDR3nt: TGTGCCAGCAGCCAAGGGGCCCGCGCGGGTTACGAGCAGTACTTC
j_gene: TRBJ2-2; abundance: few; v_gene: TRBV4-3; d_gene: .; CDR3aa: CASSQEREATGELFF; CDR3nt: TGCGCCAGCAGCCAAGAAAGGGAGGCGACCGGGGAGCTGTTTTTT
j_gene: TRBJ2-1; abundance: .; v_gene: TRBV20-1; d_gene: .; CDR3aa: CSARDTGVSNEQFF; CDR3nt: TGCAGTGCTAGAGATACTGGGGTGTCCAATGAGCAGTTCTTC
j_gene: TRBJ2-7; abundance: .; v_gene: TRBV29-1; d_gene: .; CDR3aa: CSVEDTGEQYF; CDR3nt: TGCAGCGTTGAAGACACGGGAGAGCAGTACTTC
j_gene: TRBJ2-3; abundance: many; v_gene: TRBV7-2; d_gene: .; CDR3aa: CASSVGHRTDTQYF; CDR3nt: TGTGCCAGCAGCGTGGGACATAGGACAGATACGCAGTATTTT
j_gene: TRBJ2-1; abundance: .; v_gene: TRBV24-1; d_gene: .; CDR3aa: CATSDFASSYNEQFF; CDR3nt: TGTGCCACCAGTGATTTTGCCTCCTCCTACAATGAGCAGTTCTTC
j_gene: TRBJ2-2; abundance: few; v_gene: TRBV4-3; d_gene: .; CDR3aa: CASSQGWGPGELFF; CDR3nt: TGCGCCAGCAGCCAAGGGTGGGGTCCCGGGGAGCTGTTTTTT
j_gene: TRBJ2-1; abundance: .; v_gene: TRBV7-8; d_gene: TRBD2; CDR3aa: CASSWGTSGRAVYNEQFF; CDR3nt: TGTGCCAGCAGCTGGGGGACTAGCGGGAGGGCCGTCTACAATGAGCAGTTCTTC
j_gene: TRBJ1-5; abundance: .; v_gene: TRBV20-1; d_gene: .; CDR3aa: CSARVIARDDSNQPQHF; CDR3nt: TGCAGTGCTAGAGTAATAGCTAGGGACGATAGCAATCAGCCCCAGCATTTT
j_gene: TRBJ2-3; abundance: .; v_gene: TRBV7-9; d_gene: TRBD1; CDR3aa: CASSSGTGIADTQYF; CDR3nt: TGTGCCAGCAGCTCCGGGACAGGGATTGCAGATACGCAGTATTTT
j_gene: TRBJ2-7; abundance: .; v_gene: TRBV5-1; d_gene: .; CDR3aa: CASSVDPGGPSEQYF; CDR3nt: TGCGCCAGCAGCGTCGATCCCGGGGGACCGAGCGAGCAGTACTTC
j_gene: TRBJ1-2; abundance: .; v_gene: TRBV24-1; d_gene: .; CDR3aa: CATSDSFGYGYTF; CDR3nt: TGTGCCACCAGTGATTCGTTTGGCTATGGCTACACCTTC